This T cell receptor (beta chain) was sequenced for a study of blood T cells in healthy people across ages. Findings of the study overall: While age rose, TCR beta diversity per million T cells dropped in a roughly linear way. The study could not conclusively compare naive and antigen-experienced cells, given its unsorted PBMCs. Long-lived donors had more naive CD4+ cells and higher diversity than aged donors.

CDR1 is DFQATT, CDR2 SNEGSKA, per germline (reference sequence). V was cut by 5 bases and J by 3 bases, with 12 bases left in between. This CDR3 has 13 amino acids. Notes on this clonotype: Antigen specificity is unknown.

The authors ran a second PCR of 7 to 11 cycles using a sample-barcoded 5' primer and a J-beta primer mix. TCRdb independently ran MiXCR on the 5' RACE reads; one entry per CDR3 protein. Of about 1.8 million distinct CDR3 sequences in the sample, about 49% are singletons; the top ten hold approximately 2.1%. Each individual donor underwent a draw of approximately 9.6 milliliters of peripheral blood. Material: blood. This chain uses TRBV20-1 with TRBJ2-3, with no clear D. This TCR was sampled from a woman in her 40s in good health. The CDR3 DNA reads TGCAGTGCTGCCAGGACCCCGACAGATACGCAGTATTTT. Protein: CSAARTPTDTQYF.